Shown below are 30 T cell receptor beta chains from a single sample sequenced in a study of blood T cell repertoires in COVID-19 (dated by TCRdb to about 2020). Library prep was done by the immunoSEQ multiplex PCR assay. In TCRdb, the immuneACCESS table is reduced to in-frame sequences with V and J assigned. These tables do not hold every clone; where another copy was compared, an unresolved V gene accounts for under half, and the others remain unexplained. Counted in this sample were about 42,000 clones; around 76% of them appeared once. The biggest ten clones account for 7.5% to 10% of the sample. Sequenced: peripheral blood. The receptors derive from a man between 65 and 85 years old with active or convalescent COVID-19.

This chain connects TRBV5-6 to TRBJ1-2; TRBD1 matches at 9 bases. From germline, CDR1 is SGHDT and CDR2 YYEEEE. V lost 4 bases, J lost 5 bases, and 6 bases stayed unmatched. The CDR3 loop spans 14 amino acids. CDR3 nucleotides: TGTGCCAGCAGCCTCCGGGACAGGGTATATGGCTACACCTTC. This codes for CASSLRDRVYGYTF.

The V call is TRBV28, the J call TRBJ2-3, with D possibly being TRBD2 (6 bases). Trimming left V 9 bases short and J 2 bases short, with 21 bases between. There are 16 residues in the CDR3. Germline assignment: CDR1 MDHEN and CDR2 SYDVKM. The CDR3 DNA follows: TGTGCCAGGCATTACCCGGGAGCCACTCTCACAGATACGCAGTATTTT. Translating it yields CARHYPGATLTDTQYF. Drawing the rest from reference TRBV28 and TRBJ2-3, the complete variable domain is DVKVTQSSRYLVKRTGEKVFLECVQDMDHENMFWYRQDPGLGLRLIYFSYDVKMKEKGDIPEGYSVSREKKERFSLILESASTNQTSMYLCARHYPGATLTDTQYFGPGTRLTVL.

The chain carries TRBV2 and TRBJ1-1; 11 positions agree with TRBD1. The CDR3 length is 14 residues. CDR1 and CDR2 (germline): SNHLY, FYNNEI. The J segment lost 4 bases and the V segment lost 8 bases, leaving 6 bases of the junction unmatched. The CDR3, as DNA: TGTGCCAGCGCCAGGGACAGGGGGAGCACTGAAGCTTTCTTT. This codes for CASARDRGSTEAFF.

The CDR3: CAISDAGTAREALHF. In DNA form, the CDR3 reads TGTGCCATCAGCGACGCCGGGACAGCCCGAGAGGCCCTCCACTTT. The chain combines TRBV10-3 with TRBJ1-6, with 7 bases identical to TRBD1. This CDR3 has 15 residues. The V segment lost 6 bases and the J segment 14 bases; nucleotides outside the gene matches: 16. Germline V CDR1 and CDR2: ENHRY, SYGVKD.

This clone was counted only a few times. The rearrangement joins TRBV15 to TRBJ2-2; no clear D. V lost 7 bases and J 2 bases, leaving 11 bases between the germline ends. Germline lookup yields CDR1 LNHNV and CDR2 YYDKDF (reference sequence). The CDR3 is 14 residues long. The CDR3 sequence: CATTPTANTGELFF. The CDR3 DNA sequence: TGTGCCACCACCCCAACAGCAAACACCGGGGAGCTGTTTTTT.

The gene calls are TRBV11-2 and TRBJ1-1, with 7 bases identical to TRBD1. This CDR3 has 13 amino acids. Losses at the gene ends were 4 bases for V and 5 bases for J; bases not matched to a gene: 4. In germline, CDR1 is SGHAT, CDR2 FQNNGV. CDR3 sequence reads: CASSSQGETEAFF. The CDR3 region has the DNA TGTGCCAGCAGCTCTCAGGGGGAGACTGAAGCTTTCTTT.

This sequence joins TRBV5-1 and TRBJ1-3; tentative D call: TRBD1 (6 bases). V dropped 2 bases and J dropped 0 bases, with 18 bases sitting between them. CDR1 SGHRS and CDR2 YFSETQ come from the germline V gene. This CDR3 is 18 amino acids long. CDR3 region: CASSFGVQGKSSGNTIYF. CDR3 coding DNA: TGCGCCAGCAGCTTTGGGGTACAGGGAAAGAGCTCTGGAAACACCATATATTTT.

CDR3 residues: CASSLVTGPYNEQFF. In nucleotides, the CDR3 is TGTGCCAGCAGTTTGGTGACAGGCCCCTACAATGAGCAGTTCTTC. The genes are TRBV28 and TRBJ2-1; a possible D gene is TRBD1 (6 bases). Looked up from germline, CDR1 is MDHEN and CDR2 is SYDVKM. V was clipped by 3 bases and J by 2 bases, with 11 bases between them. CDR3 size: 15 residues.

V and J are TRBV30 and TRBJ1-4; D may be TRBD1 (5 bases). CDR3 size: 13 residues. V gave up 2 bases and J gave up 6 bases, with 10 bases separating them. Germline CDR1 GTSNPN, CDR2 SVGIG (reference sequence). The DNA of the CDR3 is TGTGCCTGGAGTACCTGGGGGGATGAAAAACTGTTTTTT. Translating gives CAWSTWGDEKLFF. The full variable domain, rest sourced from reference TRBV30 and TRBJ1-4, is SQTIHQWPATLVQPVGSPLSLECTVEGTSNPNLYWYRQAAGRGLQLLFYSVGIGQISSEVPQNLSASRPQDRQFILSSKKLLLSDSGFYLCAWSTWGDEKLFFGSGTQLSVL.

The rearrangement links TRBV7-2 to TRBJ2-1; possibly TRBD2 for D (7 bases). The CDR3 loop spans 13 amino acids. Germline lookup yields CDR1 SGHTA and CDR2 FQGNSA. V was trimmed by 8 bases and J by 6 bases, leaving 14 bases between them. DNA for the CDR3: TGTGCCAGCGAACGGAGGGGGGGCAATGAGCAGTTCTTC. Residues: CASERRGGNEQFF.

The V gene is TRBV7-6, the J gene TRBJ1-6, with D uncertain. Trimming cost V 5 bases and J 0 bases, with 5 bases left between them. This CDR3 region has 14 residues. The germline V gene encodes CDR1 SGHVS and CDR2 FNYEAQ. The CDR3 DNA sequence: TGTGCCAGCAGCGCCAGCTCCTATAATTCACCCCTCCACTTT. The encoded protein is CASSASSYNSPLHF.

The chain combines TRBV11-2 with TRBJ2-7, with TRBD2 identical over 8 bases. The CDR3 loop spans 15 amino acids. The J segment lost 2 bases and the V segment lost 7 bases, leaving 10 bases of the junction unmatched. Germline loops: CDR1 SGHAT, CDR2 FQNNGV. In nucleotides, the CDR3 is TGTGCCAGCACTTCCCTTTCGGGGGGGACCTACGAGCAGTACTTC. Protein product: CASTSLSGGTYEQYF. The variable domain in full, with the rest retrieved from reference TRBV11-2 and TRBJ2-7, is EAGVAQSPRYKIIEKRQSVAFWCNPISGHATLYWYQQILGQGPKLLIQFQNNGVVDDSQLPKDRFSAERLKGVDSTLKIQPAKLEDSAVYLCASTSLSGGTYEQYFGPGTRLTVT.

The genes are TRBV5-6 and TRBJ2-3, with 9 bases lining up with TRBD1. The CDR3 has 16 amino acids. In germline, CDR1 is SGHDT, CDR2 YYEEEE. V shed 4 bases and J 4 bases; nucleotides not matched to a gene: 10. CDR3 nucleotide sequence: TGTGCCAGCAGCCGACGACAGGGGGTCTTCTCAGATACGCAGTATTTT. Amino acids: CASSRRQGVFSDTQYF.

This rearrangement joins TRBV6-5 to TRBJ2-2; TRBD1 might be the D (6 bases). Trimming shortened V by 8 bases and J by 2 bases, and 9 bases separated the two germline ends. Germline assignment: CDR1 MNHEY and CDR2 SVGAGI. This CDR3 is built from 13 residues. The CDR3 coding sequence is TGTGCCAGCGGACAGCCTAACACCGGGGAGCTGTTTTTT. Translating gives CASGQPNTGELFF.

This chain connects TRBV2 to TRBJ1-6; TRBD1 matches at 11 bases. This CDR3 contains 17 residues. From germline, CDR1 is SNHLY and CDR2 FYNNEI. J was trimmed by 5 bases and V by 9 bases; bases with no gene match: 12. The CDR3, as DNA: TGTGCCAGGAGGCGCAGGACAGGGGGCGCGAATAATTCACCCCTCCACTTT. Amino acids: CARRRRTGGANNSPLHF.

The chain recombines TRBV6-1 with TRBJ2-7; D remains ambiguous. Per the germline V gene, CDR1 is MNHNS and CDR2 is SASEGT. Trimming cost V 3 bases and J 0 bases, with 6 bases left between them. This CDR3 spans 13 amino acids. For the CDR3, the DNA is TGTGCCAGCAGTGAGGGCCCCTCCTACGAGCAGTACTTC. Its translation is CASSEGPSYEQYF.

This rearrangement joins TRBV11-2 to TRBJ1-3, with 9 bases matching TRBD1. V shed 3 bases and J 0 bases; nucleotides not matched to a gene: 6. Germline V gives CDR1 SGHAT, CDR2 FQNNGV. The CDR3 has 17 amino acids. CDR3: CASSLTGTGSSGNTIYF. CDR3 DNA: TGTGCCAGCAGCTTGACCGGGACAGGGAGCTCTGGAAACACCATATATTTT.

The chain is built from TRBV6-5 and TRBJ2-3, with a possible D match to TRBD2 (6 bases). The CDR3 has 14 amino acids. The V gene lost 7 bases and the J gene lost 2 bases, with 13 bases spanning the gap. The germline V gene encodes CDR1 MNHEY and CDR2 SVGAGI. The CDR3 DNA reads TGTGCCAGCACCGCGGGGTACCTCACAGATACGCAGTATTTT. It codes for CASTAGYLTDTQYF.

The chain carries TRBV5-1 and TRBJ2-3; TRBD1 matches at 7 bases. This CDR3 has 15 residues. V lost 0 bases and J lost 4; bases outside the gene matches: 5. Germline lookup yields CDR1 SGHRS and CDR2 YFSETQ. DNA of the CDR3: TGCGCCAGCAGCTTGGGGGACAGAAGGGCAGATACGCAGTATTTT. Translated, it gives CASSLGDRRADTQYF.

The rearrangement joins TRBV11-2 to TRBJ2-2; perhaps TRBD1 as D (6 bases). Germline V gene lookup returns CDR1 SGHAT and CDR2 FQNNGV. The germline V and J ends were trimmed by 5 bases and 8 bases, with 24 bases remaining between them. There are 17 residues in the CDR3. The CDR3 loop is CASSPRGLSIGTGELFF. CDR3 in DNA: TGTGCCAGCAGCCCCCGGGGCCTCTCTATCGGGACAGGGGAGCTGTTTTTT.

J is TRBJ1-3 and V is TRBV5-5; D is possibly TRBD1 (5 bases). Germline lookup yields CDR1 SGHKS and CDR2 YYEKEE (reference sequence). Trimming stripped 6 bases from V and 0 bases from J, with 13 bases between. This CDR3 is 15 amino acids long. In DNA, the CDR3 is TGTGCCAGCACCCCCGGGGACTACTCTGGAAACACCATATATTTT. Translation gives CASTPGDYSGNTIYF.

The chain combines TRBV30 with TRBJ2-5, with a possible D match to TRBD1 (6 bases). The CDR3 is 15 residues long. Trimming left V 3 bases short and J 2 bases short, with 16 bases between. Germline V lookup: CDR1 GTSNPN, CDR2 SVGIG (reference sequence). The CDR3 loop reads CAWRGPGHPQETQYF. For the CDR3, the DNA is TGTGCCTGGAGGGGCCCGGGACACCCTCAAGAGACCCAGTACTTC.

The CDR3 reads CASSLVSGNTEAFF. The CDR3 nucleotides read TGTGCCAGCAGCTTAGTATCGGGGAACACTGAAGCTTTCTTT. The chain recombines TRBV11-2 with TRBJ1-1; D gene uncertain. CDR3 size: 14 residues. V gave up 1 base and J gave up 1 base, with 7 bases separating them. The germline V gene has CDR1 SGHAT and CDR2 FQNNGV. Looking up the rest from reference TRBV11-2 and TRBJ1-1 gives the full variable domain: EAGVAQSPRYKIIEKRQSVAFWCNPISGHATLYWYQQILGQGPKLLIQFQNNGVVDDSQLPKDRFSAERLKGVDSTLKIQPAKLEDSAVYLCASSLVSGNTEAFFGQGTRLTVV.

On this clone itself: Compared with germline, one end of the junction differs, possibly owing to a read error. The chain has TRBV2 and TRBJ2-3, with D possibly being TRBD2 (5 bases). Germline CDR1 reads SNHLY; CDR2 reads FYNNEI. This CDR3 spans 11 amino acids. CDR3 sequence reads: CASSTGLVAGF. In nucleotides, the CDR3 is TGTGCCAGCAGTACCGGACTGGTGGCGGGTTTT. Variable domain in full (rest from reference TRBV2 and TRBJ2-3): EPEVTQTPSHQVTQMGQEVILRCVPISNHLYFYWYRQILGQKVEFLVSFYNNEISEKSEIFDDQFSVERPDGSNFTLKIRSTKLEDSAMYFCASSTGLVAGFGPGTRLTVL.

V gene TRBV12-3 or TRBV12-4 combines with J gene TRBJ1-4; D may be TRBD1 (5 bases). V lost 3 bases, J lost 7 bases, and 9 bases lay in between. The CDR3 loop spans 13 amino acids. CDR3: CASSFQGGEKLFF. The CDR3 nucleotides are TGTGCCAGCAGTTTCCAGGGAGGTGAAAAACTGTTTTTT.

By frequency in the sample, this clone is medium-sized. J is TRBJ2-1 and V is TRBV7-6; 9 positions match TRBD1. V shed 3 bases, J shed 4 bases, and the junction held 1 base outside the gene matches. The V gene's germline CDR1 is SGHVS and CDR2 FNYEAQ. This CDR3 contains 14 residues. The CDR3 spells CASSFGQGYNEQFF. The CDR3 bases are TGTGCCAGCAGCTTTGGACAGGGGTACAATGAGCAGTTCTTC.

This clone appeared a few times. The J gene is TRBJ1-1, the V gene TRBV30; maybe TRBD1 (5 bases). Per the germline V gene, CDR1 is GTSNPN and CDR2 is SVGIG (reference sequence). The CDR3 totals 13 residues. The V gene lost 4 bases and the J gene lost 1 base, with 10 bases spanning the gap. This CDR3 is CAWTTQGNTEAFF. CDR3 in DNA: TGTGCCTGGACCACCCAGGGGAACACTGAAGCTTTCTTT.

This clone has just one count. This chain connects TRBV19 to TRBJ1-5; TRBD1 is a possible D gene (5 bases). V was cut by 0 bases and J by 7 bases, with 13 bases left in between. This CDR3 is built from 15 residues. CDR1 LNHDA and CDR2 SQIVND come from the germline V gene (reference sequence). The DNA of the CDR3 is TGTGCCAGTAGTATAGATGCAGGGATATGGCAGCCCCAGCATTTT. Protein: CASSIDAGIWQPQHF.

V gene TRBV5-1 combines with J gene TRBJ2-1, with 8 bases aligning to TRBD2. The J segment lost 7 bases and the V segment lost 3 bases, leaving 9 bases of the junction unmatched. Germline assignment: CDR1 SGHRS and CDR2 YFSETQ. The CDR3 runs to 15 residues. For the CDR3, the DNA is TGCGCCAGCAGCTCCCGGGAAGCGGGGGAGAATGAGCAGTTCTTC. As protein: CASSSREAGENEQFF.

The V call is TRBV7-2, the J call TRBJ1-5, with D maybe TRBD1 (5 bases). The CDR3 totals 13 residues. Trimming shortened V by 2 bases and J by 7 bases, and 9 bases separated the two germline ends. Germline CDR1 is SGHTA and CDR2 is FQGNSA. CDR3 region: CASSLLGGQPQHF. In nucleotides, the CDR3 is TGTGCCAGCAGCTTATTGGGGGGACAGCCCCAGCATTTT.